A selection of T cell receptor beta chains follows, all from one sample in a study of early T cells in non-severe SARS-CoV-2 infection. From the 5' RACE reads, TCRdb called clonotypes with MiXCR, one entry per CDR3 protein. Of about 80,000 distinct CDR3 sequences listed, about 16% are singletons. Sequencing used whole blood. The receptors derive from an adult who was a healthcare worker with PCR-confirmed SARS-CoV-2 infection or an uninfected control (not recorded which). Both conserved end residues are part of each CDR3. Fields, in order: clone size, CDR3 length, D gene, V gene, J gene, CDR3 DNA, CDR3 protein. The D gene is left open where the match is weak. Rows give clone size only sometimes, using once, few, many, or a class for an expanded clone.

>.|16|TRBD2|TRBV7-3|TRBJ2-3
TGTGCCAGCAGCCTGACTAGCGGGAGGTCGACAGATACGCAGTATTTT
CASSLTSGRSTDTQYF
>.|18|TRBD2|TRBV11-2|TRBJ2-5
TGTGCCAGCACCGGACTAGCGGGAGAGGGGGGTCCACGGGAGACCCAGTACTTC
CASTGLAGEGGPRETQYF
>few|12|TRBD1|TRBV7-3|TRBJ2-1
TGTGCCAGCAGCTTCACGGACAGGGAAAAGTTCTTC
CASSFTDREKFF
>.|14|.|TRBV5-1|TRBJ2-7
TGCGCCAGCAGCCCGCGAGGGGGATCCTACGAGCAGTACTTC
CASSPRGGSYEQYF
>many|13|.|TRBV30|TRBJ2-2
TGTGCCTGGAGTGGACTCACGCGGGGGGAGCTGTTTTTT
CAWSGLTRGELFF
>many|16|.|TRBV5-1|TRBJ2-6
TGCGCCAGCAGCCCCGAACTAGGCTCTGGGGCCAACGTCCTGACTTTC
CASSPELGSGANVLTF
>.|14|.|TRBV20-1|TRBJ1-2
TGCAGTGCTAGAGTAGGGGAATCTATCTATGGCTACACCTTC
CSARVGESIYGYTF
>few|13|.|TRBV29-1|TRBJ1-4
TGCAGCGCCCGACCAGGGCCTAATGAAAAACTGTTTTTT
CSARPGPNEKLFF
>.|12|.|TRBV2|TRBJ2-7
TGTGCCAGCAGTGGCCCCGAGGATGGGCAGTACTTC
CASSGPEDGQYF
>.|16|.|TRBV7-6|TRBJ2-1
TGTGCCAGCAGCTTAATCCCTAGCTCTAATAACAATGAGCAGTTCTTC
CASSLIPSSNNNEQFF
>.|16|.|TRBV15|TRBJ2-3
TGTGCCACCAGCTCCCAACAGAAGACTAGCACAGATACGCAGTATTTT
CATSSQQKTSTDTQYF
>many|13|.|TRBV7-9|TRBJ2-3
TGTGCCAGCAGCCCGAAGGGGCCGGATACGCAGTATTTT
CASSPKGPDTQYF
>.|14|.|TRBV19|TRBJ2-3
TGTGCCAGTAGTATTGGGCAGGGTGAAGATACGCAGTATTTT
CASSIGQGEDTQYF
>few|15|.|TRBV9|TRBJ2-7
TGTGCCAGCAGCGTAGACGGGACCGATTCCTACGAGCAGTACTTC
CASSVDGTDSYEQYF
>few|17|TRBD2|TRBV4-1|TRBJ2-2
TGCGCCAGCAGCCCGGGACTAGCGGGAATGAACACCGGGGAGCTGTTTTTT
CASSPGLAGMNTGELFF
>many|12|.|TRBV12-3/TRBV12-4|TRBJ2-7
TGTGCCAGCAGTTTAAAGGGACACGAGCAGTACTTC
CASSLKGHEQYF
>.|14|TRBD1|TRBV5-4|TRBJ2-4
TGTGCCAGCAGAAGGACAGGGGAGGAATACATTCAGTACTTC
CASRRTGEEYIQYF
>few|14|TRBD1|TRBV10-2|TRBJ2-7
TGCGCCAGCAGCGCGCGGGGACAGGCCTACGAGCAGTACTTC
CASSARGQAYEQYF
>.|15|.|TRBV7-6|TRBJ1-2
TGTGCCAGCAGCCCCGACGGGGGCGGCAGCTATGGCTACACCTTC
CASSPDGGGSYGYTF
>few|17|TRBD1|TRBV13|TRBJ1-1
TGTGCCAGCAGCTCCACCGGGACAGGGGCGTTGGGCACTGAAGCTTTCTTT
CASSSTGTGALGTEAFF
>.|11|.|TRBV11-2|TRBJ2-7
TGTGCCAGCAGCCGTACCTACGAGCAGTACTTC
CASSRTYEQYF
>.|13|.|TRBV6-6|TRBJ2-3
TGTGCCAGCAGTTACTCCCTGATAGATACGCAGTATTTT
CASSYSLIDTQYF
>many|13|.|TRBV7-7|TRBJ1-1
TGTGCTAGCAGCTTAGGAACAGGCACTGAAGCTTTCTTT
CASSLGTGTEAFF
>few|16|TRBD2|TRBV4-1|TRBJ2-2
TGCGCCAGCAGCCAAGAGCTAGCGGCAACACCCGGGGAGCTGTTTTTT
CASSQELAATPGELFF
>.|13|TRBD2|TRBV13|TRBJ2-7
TGTGCCAGCAGCAACGGGAGGGCCTACGAGCAGTACTTC
CASSNGRAYEQYF
>few|16|.|TRBV5-1|TRBJ2-1
TGCGCCAGCAGCCCTCAAGCGGAACCATCCTACAATGAGCAGTTCTTC
CASSPQAEPSYNEQFF
>many|16|TRBD2|TRBV7-2|TRBJ2-3
TGTGCCAGCAGCCCCCGTCGGGGGGGGCTGACAGATACGCAGTATTTT
CASSPRRGGLTDTQYF
>.|16|.|TRBV3-1|TRBJ2-5
TGTGCCAGCAGCCTCCTGGCACGGTCCCTCCAAGAGACCCAGTACTTC
CASSLLARSLQETQYF
>.|16|.|TRBV9|TRBJ1-4
TGTGCCAGCAGCGAGACAGTTGCTGCAACTAATGAAAAACTGTTTTTT
CASSETVAATNEKLFF
>few|13|.|TRBV7-9|TRBJ1-6
TGTGCCAGCAGCTTAGATCCGAATTCACCCCTCCACTTT
CASSLDPNSPLHF
>few|14|.|TRBV19|TRBJ1-5
TGTGCCAGTAGTTCGATTCTGCCCAGCCAGCCCCAGCATTTT
CASSSILPSQPQHF
>.|14|TRBD2|TRBV14|TRBJ2-1
TGTGCCAGCAGGCGACTAGCGGGAGAGGATGAGCAGTTCTTC
CASRRLAGEDEQFF
>few|12|.|TRBV30|TRBJ2-5
TGTGCCTATGACACCTCGCAAGAGACCCAGTACTTC
CAYDTSQETQYF
>few|14|.|TRBV21-1|TRBJ2-5
TGTGCCAGTCCCGGGACCGCGCTACAAGAGACCCAGTACTTC
CASPGTALQETQYF
>medium-sized|13|.|TRBV7-3|TRBJ1-1
TGTGCCAGCAGCTTATCGGCGGGGACTGAAGCTTTCTTT
CASSLSAGTEAFF
>.|14|.|TRBV12-3/TRBV12-4|TRBJ2-2
TGTGCCAGCAGTTTAGACGCGAACACCGGGGAGCTGTTTTTT
CASSLDANTGELFF
>.|11|.|TRBV7-9|TRBJ2-1
TGTGCCAGCAGCATACTGGGTGAGCAGTTCTTC
CASSILGEQFF